This T cell receptor beta chain was captured by sequencing in a study of shared clonotypes between healthy human individuals. Regarding this clone: Antigen specificity is unknown.

Overall study findings and caveats: About 4.5% of naive CD4 clonotypes were common to a handful of donors.

From CD4+ cells came CD45RA+ naive and CD45RA-negative memory subsets. Each replicate PCR on the sorted subsets used 200 to 250 ng DNA (around 30,000 T cell genomes). Method: immunoSEQ multiplex PCR; TCRdb's copy keeps in-frame clones and lacks some. The sample shows approximately 340,000 clones, roughly 70% of them seen only once. The CDR3 loop spans 14 amino acids. Germline-derived CDR1 and CDR2 are MNHEY and SMNVEV (reference sequence). The V and J ends lost 3 bases and 5 bases respectively, with 13 bases between them. Sequencing used memory CD4+ T cells sorted from blood. The subset: CD45RA-negative fraction. The chain recombines TRBV27 with TRBJ1-1; tentative D call: TRBD1 (5 bases). The TCR originated in a man aged 25-45 years in good health. The CDR3: CASSFRTKGTEAFF. CDR3 nucleotide sequence: TGTGCCAGCAGTTTCAGGACAAAGGGAACTGAAGCTTTCTTT.